Sequencing of this T cell receptor beta chain was carried out in a study of long-term antiretroviral therapy in people with HIV. Each HIV participant was treated in the United States. General study points: Every time point showed a repertoire led by clones expanded before ART. Once patients were on ART, diversity went higher but still fell short of transplant donor controls.

The V and J ends lost 5 bases and 4 bases respectively, with 15 bases between them. In germline, CDR1 is MGHDK, CDR2 SYGVNS. This CDR3 has 15 residues. Survey level was the resolution at which the v3.0 immunoSEQ assay ran. Profiling relied on immunoSEQ multiplex PCR, and the TCRdb table lists in-frame clones only, not all of them. The sample shows 35,000 to 45,000 clones, 80% to 90% of them seen only once. To note about this clone: Its antigen is currently unknown.

The sample consisted of unsorted PBMCs, taken just before starting antiretroviral therapy. The TCR originated in a woman under 30 with HIV. This sequence joins TRBV25-1 and TRBJ2-1, with D perhaps given as TRBD1 or TRBD2 (5 bases each). Here the CDR3 reads CASSWGGSAYNEQFF. In nucleotides, the CDR3 is TGTGCCAGCAGTTGGGGCGGGTCGGCTTACAATGAGCAGTTCTTC.